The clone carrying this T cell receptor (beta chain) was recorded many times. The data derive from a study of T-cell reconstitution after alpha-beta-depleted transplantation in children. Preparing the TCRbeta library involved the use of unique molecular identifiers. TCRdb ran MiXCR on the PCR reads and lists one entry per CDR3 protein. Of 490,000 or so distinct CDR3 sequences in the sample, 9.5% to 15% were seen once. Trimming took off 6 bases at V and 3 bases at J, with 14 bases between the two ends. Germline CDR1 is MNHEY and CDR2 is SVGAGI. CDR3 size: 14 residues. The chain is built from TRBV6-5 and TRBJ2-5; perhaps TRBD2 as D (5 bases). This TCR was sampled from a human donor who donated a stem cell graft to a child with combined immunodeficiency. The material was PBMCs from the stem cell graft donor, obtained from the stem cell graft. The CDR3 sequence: CASSSLGVKETQYF. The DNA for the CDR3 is TGTGCCAGCAGCTCCCTCGGGGTTAAAGAGACCCAGTACTTC.